This T cell receptor (beta chain) was documented in a study of T-cell memory formation after mild COVID-19. General study points: Whereas later expanders leaned CD4+, clones contracting day 15 to 85 showed a balanced CD4/CD8 makeup.

Comments on this clonotype: Its antigen is undetermined.

TCRdb independently ran MiXCR on the 5' RACE reads; one entry per CDR3 protein. Of 500,000 to 550,000 distinct CDR3 sequences in the sample, around 21% were seen once. The source of this sequence is an adult woman who had mild COVID-19 (a few samples of this study predate the infection). Cell type and time point are not known. Sequenced input: PBMCs or a T cell subset sorted from them (not recorded which).

The CDR3: CASSQDGTDYNEQFF. The CDR3 DNA reads as TGTGCCAGCAGTCAAGATGGGACAGACTACAATGAGCAGTTCTTC. The chain links TRBV7-6 to TRBJ2-1; 7 bases fit TRBD1. CDR1 and CDR2 (germline): SGHVS, FNYEAQ. With V trimmed by 6 bases and J by 3 bases, 8 bases remained unmatched. This CDR3 has 15 residues. Drawing the rest from reference TRBV7-6 and TRBJ2-1, the complete variable domain is GAGVSQSPRYKVTKRGQDVALRCDPISGHVSLYWYRQALGQGPEFLTYFNYEAQQDKSGLPNDRFSAERPEGSISTLTIQRTEQRDSAMYRCASSQDGTDYNEQFFGPGTRLTVL.